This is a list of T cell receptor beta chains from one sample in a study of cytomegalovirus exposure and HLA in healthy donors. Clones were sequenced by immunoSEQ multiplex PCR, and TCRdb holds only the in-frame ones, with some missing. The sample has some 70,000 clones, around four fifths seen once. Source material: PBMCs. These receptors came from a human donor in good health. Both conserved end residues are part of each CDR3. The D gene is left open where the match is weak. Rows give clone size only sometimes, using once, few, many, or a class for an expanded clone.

CDR3nt: TGCGCCAGCAGCCAAGATTCACCGCGGGGGCTTTACAATGAGCAGTTCTTC
CDR3aa: CASSQDSPRGLYNEQFF
j_gene: TRBJ2-1
abundance: .
d_gene: .
v_gene: TRBV4-1

CDR3nt: TGCGCCAGCAGTCGGGACAGTAGAGACTTTGGAAACACCATATATTTT
CDR3aa: CASSRDSRDFGNTIYF
j_gene: TRBJ1-3
abundance: .
d_gene: TRBD1
v_gene: TRBV5-1

CDR3nt: TGTGCCATCAGTGTCTTAGCGAATCAGCCCCAGCATTTT
CDR3aa: CAISVLANQPQHF
j_gene: TRBJ1-5
abundance: .
d_gene: .
v_gene: TRBV10-3

CDR3nt: TGTGCCAGCAGCTTATTGCAGACAGATACGCAGTATTTT
CDR3aa: CASSLLQTDTQYF
j_gene: TRBJ2-3
abundance: .
d_gene: .
v_gene: TRBV5-4

CDR3nt: TGCGCCAGCAGCTTGTCTAGCGGGGGGGCGGGTGAGCAGTTCTTC
CDR3aa: CASSLSSGGAGEQFF
j_gene: TRBJ2-1
abundance: .
d_gene: TRBD2
v_gene: TRBV5-1

CDR3nt: TGTGCCAGTAGGGACAGGGGAAATGAAAAACTGTTTTTT
CDR3aa: CASRDRGNEKLFF
j_gene: TRBJ1-4
abundance: few
d_gene: TRBD1
v_gene: TRBV19

CDR3nt: TGTGCCAGCAGCGGACAGGGACGTATAGGCTACGAGCAGTACTTC
CDR3aa: CASSGQGRIGYEQYF
j_gene: TRBJ2-7
abundance: .
d_gene: TRBD1
v_gene: TRBV2

CDR3nt: TGTGCCAGCAGTTTTCCGCTCGGAACAGGCCAGCCCCAGCATTTT
CDR3aa: CASSFPLGTGQPQHF
j_gene: TRBJ1-5
abundance: .
d_gene: .
v_gene: TRBV28

CDR3nt: TGTGCCAGCTCCTCCCGGGGTTCGAACACCGGGGAGCTGTTTTTT
CDR3aa: CASSSRGSNTGELFF
j_gene: TRBJ2-2
abundance: .
d_gene: .
v_gene: TRBV27

CDR3nt: TGTGCCAGCAGACCCCGGGACAGGGGGAGGGGCGAGCAGTACTTC
CDR3aa: CASRPRDRGRGEQYF
j_gene: TRBJ2-7
abundance: .
d_gene: TRBD1
v_gene: TRBV28

CDR3nt: TGTGCCAGCAGCTTCGGAGGGGCGGTGAGGAATTCACCCCTCCACTTT
CDR3aa: CASSFGGAVRNSPLHF
j_gene: TRBJ1-6
abundance: once
d_gene: .
v_gene: TRBV5-5

CDR3nt: TGTGCCAGCAGCAGAGGGACAGGGGGCGGTCAGCCCCAGCATTTT
CDR3aa: CASSRGTGGGQPQHF
j_gene: TRBJ1-5
abundance: .
d_gene: TRBD1
v_gene: TRBV7-8

CDR3nt: TGTGCCAGCAGTTTATTCGGGGCAGGGGGTGATCAGCCCCAGCATTTT
CDR3aa: CASSLFGAGGDQPQHF
j_gene: TRBJ1-5
abundance: few
d_gene: TRBD1
v_gene: TRBV28

CDR3nt: TGTGCCAGCAGGGGACTAGCGGGGCTTACCGGGGAGCTGTTTTTT
CDR3aa: CASRGLAGLTGELFF
j_gene: TRBJ2-2
abundance: .
d_gene: TRBD2
v_gene: TRBV7-3

CDR3nt: TGTGCCAGCAGCCCCCGAGGACTCACAGATACGCAGTATTTT
CDR3aa: CASSPRGLTDTQYF
j_gene: TRBJ2-3
abundance: .
d_gene: .
v_gene: TRBV9

CDR3nt: TGTGCCAGCTCACCGATTGGAGTGAACACTGAAGCTTTCTTT
CDR3aa: CASSPIGVNTEAFF
j_gene: TRBJ1-1
abundance: .
d_gene: .
v_gene: TRBV18

CDR3nt: TGTGCCAGCAGAAGTGGGCCATATAATTCACCCCTCCACTTT
CDR3aa: CASRSGPYNSPLHF
j_gene: TRBJ1-6
abundance: .
d_gene: .
v_gene: TRBV6-1

CDR3nt: TGTGCCAGCAGTTTGGGGACAGGGGGATCTTTCTCTGGGGCCAACGTCCTGACTTTC
CDR3aa: CASSLGTGGSFSGANVLTF
j_gene: TRBJ2-6
abundance: .
d_gene: TRBD1
v_gene: TRBV27

CDR3nt: TGCGCCAGCCCGAGCAAAGACACGACAGCACAGTATTACGAGCAGTACTTC
CDR3aa: CASPSKDTTAQYYEQYF
j_gene: TRBJ2-7
abundance: .
d_gene: .
v_gene: TRBV5-1

CDR3nt: TGTGCCACCAGGGACAGCTTGTCTGGCTACACCTTC
CDR3aa: CATRDSLSGYTF
j_gene: TRBJ1-2
abundance: .
d_gene: TRBD1
v_gene: TRBV6-5

CDR3nt: TGCGCCAGCAGCTTGCAAACAGGGGCAACTAATGAAAAACTGTTTTTT
CDR3aa: CASSLQTGATNEKLFF
j_gene: TRBJ1-4
abundance: .
d_gene: TRBD1
v_gene: TRBV5-1

CDR3nt: TGTGCCAGCAGAGCTAGCGGGGGGGCCGCCGGGGAGCTGTTTTTT
CDR3aa: CASRASGGAAGELFF
j_gene: TRBJ2-2
abundance: once
d_gene: TRBD2
v_gene: TRBV2

CDR3nt: TGTGCCAGCAGCCCCCCTAGAGTTGCGGGAAGCTCCTACAATGAGCAGTTCTTC
CDR3aa: CASSPPRVAGSSYNEQFF
j_gene: TRBJ2-1
abundance: .
d_gene: .
v_gene: TRBV5-4

CDR3nt: TGCGCCAGCAGGCAATACCGGGGCACTGAAGCTTTCTTT
CDR3aa: CASRQYRGTEAFF
j_gene: TRBJ1-1
abundance: few
d_gene: .
v_gene: TRBV10-2

CDR3nt: TGTGCCAGCAGCTTACGGCAGGGCACTGAAGCTTTCTTT
CDR3aa: CASSLRQGTEAFF
j_gene: TRBJ1-1
abundance: .
d_gene: .
v_gene: TRBV7-2

CDR3nt: TGTGCCAGCAGCTTGGGACAAAGCCACTATGGCTACACCTTC
CDR3aa: CASSLGQSHYGYTF
j_gene: TRBJ1-2
abundance: .
d_gene: .
v_gene: TRBV5-8